The rows below give T cell receptor beta chains drawn from one sample of a study of blood T cell repertoires in COVID-19. Measured with immunoSEQ multiplex PCR; TCRdb has only the in-frame clones, and not every one. The sample has roughly 200,000 clones; around 89% are singletons. The sequenced material came from PBMCs or T cells enriched from blood (not recorded which). The receptors come from a woman in her twenties or thirties who had recovered from COVID-19. Both conserved end residues are part of each CDR3. Fields, in order: D gene, V gene, clone size, J gene, CDR3 DNA, CDR3 protein. D genes are given only for firm matches. Not all rows give a size; the values are once, few, many and, for expanded clones, a class.

-	TRBV27	-	TRBJ2-1	TGTGCCAGCAGTTTATCGGTGGGGGGGCCGCGTGAGCAGTTCTTC	CASSLSVGGPREQFF
-	TRBV27	-	TRBJ2-7	TGTGCCAGCAGCCCGGAGGGGGGGCCCTACGAGCAGTACTTC	CASSPEGGPYEQYF
TRBD1	TRBV6-2/TRBV6-3	-	TRBJ2-1	TGTGCCAGCAGTAGAACCGGGACAGGGGCGGGGAATGAGCAGTTCTTC	CASSRTGTGAGNEQFF
-	TRBV4-3	-	TRBJ1-5	TGCGCCAGCAGCCAAGACAGGGCTCAGCCCCAGCATTTT	CASSQDRAQPQHF
-	TRBV4-1	-	TRBJ1-1	TGCGCCAGCAGCCAAGTCAGGGGAGGGGTAGAAGCTTTCTTT	CASSQVRGGVEAFF
TRBD1	TRBV7-2	few	TRBJ1-2	TGTGCCAGCAGCTTAGACAGGGGCCCGATAACTCCCTATGGCTACACCTTC	CASSLDRGPITPYGYTF
-	TRBV27	once	TRBJ1-4	TGTGCCAGCAGCGAATACTGGGCTGAAAAACTGTTTTTT	CASSEYWAEKLFF
-	TRBV5-1	-	TRBJ1-1	TGCGCCAGCAGCAAGGACAGCGCTATCACTGAAGCTTTCTTT	CASSKDSAITEAFF
TRBD1	TRBV4-1	-	TRBJ2-6	TGCGCCAGCAGCCTGGACCCGGGACAGCCTTCCTCTGGGGCCAACGTCCTGACTTTC	CASSLDPGQPSSGANVLTF
-	TRBV7-6	-	TRBJ2-2	TGTGCCAGCAGCTTAGAGGGGGGGGACACCGGGGAGCTGTTTTTT	CASSLEGGDTGELFF